This record concerns one T cell receptor beta chain sequence. Its antigen is unidentified. This sample is part of a study of shared clonotypes between healthy human individuals. Study background: Samples came from a couple of female and a few male donors aged 18 to 49. Broader study findings: An effect of sequencing depth on clonotype sharing among donors was expected. Owing to a small donor count, the genetic and exposure-history diversity represented was limited.

The CDR3 consists of 13 residues. Germline CDR1 reads SQVTM; CDR2 reads ANQGSEA. The V segment lost 7 bases and the J segment 7 bases; nucleotides outside the gene matches: 7. The protocol was immunoSEQ multiplex PCR, while the TCRdb copy is restricted to in-frame clones and leaves out a portion. The sample includes approximately 510,000 clones, about four fifths of them seen just once. Material: PBMCs. V is TRBV29-1 and J is TRBJ1-4; 9 bases agree with TRBD1. The clonotype was recovered from a woman aged 40 to 50 in good health. Some clones in this sample may be carry-over from other donors' samples. The chain's CDR3 is CSARQGDGEKLFF. The CDR3 DNA reads TGCAGCGCAAGACAGGGGGACGGTGAAAAACTGTTTTTT.